Below are 25 T cell receptor beta chains sequenced from a single sample in a study of beta chain features in type 1 diabetes. Every isolated RNA sample was fully reverse transcribed, so sequencing captured expressed TCRB transcripts. Repertoires were generated with immunoSEQ multiplex PCR, while TCRdb's copy carries only in-frame clones and drops some. The sample consists of some 410,000 clones, more than 9.5% of them appearing once. Material: naive CD4+ T cells from blood. These receptor sequences come from a woman aged 18-29 years in good health.

This clone showed up just a few times. The chain carries TRBV7-9 and TRBJ1-3; tentatively, D is TRBD1 (5 bases). Per the germline V gene, CDR1 is SEHNR and CDR2 is FQNEAQ (reference sequence). This CDR3 is built from 14 residues. The ends were cut back, 7 bases at V and 4 bases at J, with 14 bases in the middle. The CDR3: CASNTGTAGNTIYF. For the CDR3, the DNA is TGTGCCAGCAACACCGGGACCGCAGGAAACACCATATATTTT.

A few counts support this clone. The chain is built from TRBV7-9 and TRBJ2-5; TRBD2 matches 7 bases. Germline V gene data show CDR1 as SEHNR and CDR2 as FQNEAQ (reference sequence). The CDR3 is made up of 15 amino acids. Trimming at V came to 5 bases and at J to 5 bases, leaving 11 bases not matched to a gene. The chain's CDR3 is CASSPRPYGGETQYF. The CDR3 region has the DNA TGTGCCAGCAGCCCCCGCCCATACGGGGGGGAGACCCAGTACTTC.

A few counts support this clone. This chain links TRBV7-3 with TRBJ2-2; tentative D call: TRBD1 (6 bases). The CDR3 has 14 amino acids. The V and J ends lost 4 bases and 4 bases respectively, with 10 bases between them. CDR1 and CDR2 from the germline V gene are SGHTA and FQGTGA. The CDR3 sequence is CASSSGVSTGELFF. The CDR3 region has the DNA TGTGCCAGCAGCTCAGGGGTCAGCACCGGGGAGCTGTTTTTT.

This clone came up a few times. The chain recombines TRBV27 with TRBJ2-7, with 8 bases lining up with TRBD1. CDR3 length: 15 residues. Germline CDR1 MNHEY, CDR2 SMNVEV (reference sequence). V trimming: 4 bases; J trimming: 3 bases; junction bases outside the gene matches: 8. The CDR3 is CASSWGQDRSYEQYF. Written as DNA, the CDR3 is TGTGCCAGCAGTTGGGGACAGGACAGAAGCTACGAGCAGTACTTC.

This clone was seen more than once but under ten times. This sequence joins TRBV2 and TRBJ1-6; D gene unclear. Deletions cut 10 bases from V and 6 bases from J, with 16 bases between. Germline loops: CDR1 SNHLY, CDR2 FYNNEI. This CDR3 has 14 residues. This chain's CDR3 is CATGQDRINSPLHF. CDR3 coding DNA: TGTGCCACGGGTCAGGACCGAATTAATTCACCCCTCCACTTT.

The chain couples TRBV19 to TRBJ1-5, with a weak D call TRBD1 (6 bases). CDR1 LNHDA and CDR2 SQIVND come from the germline V gene (reference sequence). The length of the CDR3 is 13 residues. Trimming cost V 6 bases and J 4 bases, with 10 bases left between them. This chain's CDR3 is CASRTGGNQPQHF. The CDR3 DNA reads TGTGCCAGTAGGACAGGAGGTAATCAGCCCCAGCATTTT.

This clone was found a few times. The chain uses TRBV27 and TRBJ2-3, with 8 bases lining up with TRBD2. Germline lookup yields CDR1 MNHEY and CDR2 SMNVEV (reference sequence). V dropped 2 bases and J dropped 5; count of bases not matched to a gene: 6. The CDR3 runs 15 residues. The DNA for the CDR3 is TGTGCCAGCAGTTTAGAGGGACTAGGCCTAGATACGCAGTATTTT. Translated, it gives CASSLEGLGLDTQYF.

The gene calls are TRBV7-2 and TRBJ2-4, with D perhaps matching TRBD2 (6 bases). Trimming left V 5 bases short and J 4 bases short, with 15 bases between. Germline V gene lookup returns CDR1 SGHTA and CDR2 FQGNSA. The CDR3 is made up of 15 amino acids. This CDR3 reads CASSPRGGEKNIQYF. The CDR3, as DNA: TGTGCCAGCAGCCCTCGCGGAGGGGAAAAAAACATTCAGTACTTC.

This clone was counted a few times. The chain uses TRBV28 and TRBJ2-7, with TRBD1 matching 8 bases. With 4 bases clipped from V and 2 bases from J, the junction kept 1 base outside the gene matches. Germline V gene lookup returns CDR1 MDHEN and CDR2 SYDVKM. The length of the CDR3 is 13 residues. The CDR3 loop reads CASSSRGPYEQYV. The DNA of the CDR3 is TGTGCCAGCAGTTCCAGGGGGCCCTACGAGCAGTACGTC.

The gene calls are TRBV6-5 and TRBJ2-7, with D possibly being TRBD1 (5 bases). Trimming cost V 6 bases and J 2 bases, with 17 bases left between them. Germline assignment: CDR1 MNHEY and CDR2 SVGAGI. The CDR3 length is 15 residues. The CDR3, as DNA: TGTGCCAGCAGCCGCAATAACAGGCGACCCTACGAGCAGTACTTC. Its protein is CASSRNNRRPYEQYF.

This clone was counted a few times. The sample carries other DNA sequences with the same CDR3. V gene TRBV6-5 combines with J gene TRBJ2-5, with TRBD1 identical over 8 bases. Germline loops: CDR1 MNHEY, CDR2 SVGAGI. Trimming at V came to 0 bases and at J to 4 bases, leaving 1 base not matched to a gene. CDR3 length equals 14 residues. CDR3 sequence (DNA): TGTGCCAGCAGTTACTCCGGGACAGGAGAGACCCAGTACTTC. This sequence encodes CASSYSGTGETQYF.

J is TRBJ1-4 and V is TRBV30, with D unclear. Germline-derived CDR1 and CDR2 are GTSNPN and SVGIG (reference sequence). CDR3 size: 11 residues. The germline V and J ends were trimmed by 2 bases and 7 bases, with 5 bases remaining between them. CDR3 nucleotides: TGTGCCTGGAGTTTTAGTGAAAAACTGTTTTTT. Residues: CAWSFSEKLFF.

The V and J genes are TRBV7-9 and TRBJ2-6; a weak D match, TRBD1 (6 bases). Trimming shortened V by 6 bases and J by 0 bases, and 15 bases separated the two germline ends. The germline V gene encodes CDR1 SEHNR and CDR2 FQNEAQ (reference sequence). This CDR3 spans 17 amino acids. The CDR3, as DNA: TGTGCCAGCAGGGCCGGGACATGGTCCTCTGGGGCCAACGTCCTGACTTTC. This gives the protein CASRAGTWSSGANVLTF.

This clone was observed a handful of times. This chain uses TRBV27 with TRBJ2-7, with TRBD2 identical over 9 bases. The CDR3 spans 13 residues. Losses at the gene ends were 8 bases for V and 4 bases for J; bases not matched to a gene: 6. CDR1 and CDR2 (germline): MNHEY, SMNVEV (reference sequence). CDR3 sequence: CASGAGGGYEQYF. The CDR3, as DNA: TGTGCCAGCGGCGCGGGAGGGGGGTACGAGCAGTACTTC.

This chain joins TRBV30 and TRBJ1-1; D is undetermined. The CDR3 totals 14 residues. V gave up 5 bases and J gave up 4 bases, with 17 bases separating them. CDR1 and CDR2 from the germline V gene are GTSNPN and SVGIG (reference sequence). The DNA for the CDR3 is TGTGCCTGGGGCCCACTTCTTCGAGGCACTGAAGCTTTCTTT. It codes for CAWGPLLRGTEAFF.

The V and J genes are TRBV18 and TRBJ1-1; unclear D gene. Germline lookup yields CDR1 KGHSH and CDR2 LQKENI. The V gene lost 1 base and the J gene lost 0 bases, with 15 bases spanning the gap. This CDR3 contains 17 residues. As DNA, the CDR3 is TGTGCCAGCTCACCACAGACGGCGGCAGGTTTGAACACTGAAGCTTTCTTT. It translates to CASSPQTAAGLNTEAFF.

This clone was observed a few times. The chain is built from TRBV9 and TRBJ2-1; 8 bases fit TRBD1. CDR1 is SGDLS and CDR2 is YYNGEE in the germline V gene. The V gene end was trimmed by 0 bases and the J gene end by 4 bases; junction bases not matched to a gene: 3. The CDR3 is made up of 15 amino acids. In DNA form, the CDR3 reads TGTGCCAGCAGCGTAGCCGGACAGGGTTACAATGAGCAGTTCTTC. It yields the protein CASSVAGQGYNEQFF.

The chain combines TRBV30 with TRBJ1-5, with D hard to call. V was pared by 4 bases and J by 2 bases, with 12 bases between. CDR1 is GTSNPN and CDR2 is SVGIG in the germline V gene (reference sequence). This CDR3 contains 14 residues. The CDR3 nucleotides are TGTGCCTGGACCCGACGGGATCGCAATCAGCCCCAGCATTTT. Translating gives CAWTRRDRNQPQHF.

This clone has more than one count but fewer than ten. The V gene is TRBV5-1, the J gene TRBJ1-1; D unclear. Trimming removed 0 bases at V and 2 bases at J, with 5 bases between. Germline V gene lookup returns CDR1 SGHRS and CDR2 YFSETQ. This CDR3 is 13 amino acids long. The CDR3 bases are TGCGCCAGCAGCTTGGGGTACAACACTGAAGCTTTCTTT. This codes for CASSLGYNTEAFF.

A few counts support this clone. The chain recombines TRBV25-1 with TRBJ1-1; TRBD1 is a possible D gene (5 bases). The CDR3 totals 12 residues. The germline V gene encodes CDR1 MGHDK and CDR2 SYGVNS. V lost 4 bases and J lost 8, with 11 bases in between. CDR3 region: CASSAAGPEAFF. Here the CDR3 DNA reads TGTGCCAGCAGTGCTGCAGGGCCCGAAGCTTTCTTT. Complete variable domain (other parts from reference TRBV25-1 and TRBJ1-1): EADIYQTPRYLVIGTGKKITLECSQTMGHDKMYWYQQDPGMELHLIHYSYGVNSTEKGDLSSESTVSRIRTEHFPLTLESARPSHTSQYLCASSAAGPEAFFGQGTRLTVV.

The chain combines TRBV30 with TRBJ2-7; 14 bases are shared with TRBD2. Trimming took 8 bases from V and 7 from J; bases not matched to a gene: 10. The CDR3 extends over 14 amino acids. CDR1 is GTSNPN and CDR2 is SVGIG in the germline V gene (reference sequence). CDR3 DNA sequence: TGTGCCCGAAGGACTAGCGGGAGGACGGGAGAGCAGTACTTC. Translation: CARRTSGRTGEQYF.

The table lists this clone with a few counts. V is TRBV7-9 and J is TRBJ2-7, with D uncertain. The ends were cut back, 3 bases at V and 5 bases at J, with 11 bases in the middle. Per germline, CDR1 SEHNR and CDR2 FQNEAQ (reference sequence). The CDR3 has 13 residues. The CDR3 here is CASSFSRSHEQYF. Written as DNA, the CDR3 is TGTGCCAGCAGCTTCAGCAGGTCCCACGAGCAGTACTTC.

The chain links TRBV4-1 to TRBJ2-7, with D hard to call. CDR1 is MGHRA, CDR2 YSYEKL, per germline. V dropped 1 base and J dropped 7 bases, with 14 bases sitting between them. The CDR3 is 14 amino acids. CDR3 nucleotide sequence: TGCGCCAGCAGCCAAGTTCTCTGGGGATGGGAGCAGTACTTC. As protein: CASSQVLWGWEQYF.

The chain joins TRBV29-1 to TRBJ2-7; weak D call: TRBD1 (6 bases). This CDR3 is 14 amino acids long. Germline V gives CDR1 SQVTM, CDR2 ANQGSEA. Trimming left V 4 bases short and J 1 base short, with 14 bases between. The CDR3 DNA is TGCAGCGTTGTTCATGACAGGAGATCCTACGAGCAGTACTTC. Its protein is CSVVHDRRSYEQYF.

This clone was detected a few times. This chain joins TRBV7-2 and TRBJ2-5; 9 bases line up with TRBD2. J was trimmed by 6 bases and V by 2 bases; bases with no gene match: 7. Germline CDR1 reads SGHTA; CDR2 reads FQGNSA. CDR3 size: 15 residues. CDR3 in DNA: TGTGCCAGCAGCTTAACGGGACTAGCAGGACAGACCCAGTACTTC. This codes for CASSLTGLAGQTQYF.